Listed here are 16 T cell receptor beta chains from one sample, sequenced in a study of T cells in Graves' hyperthyroidism and ophthalmopathy. Using RNA transcripts as the source, TCR beta CDR3 regions were amplified. RT-PCR in the first round (using the HTBI primer set) targeted the TCR CDR3. TCRdb independently ran MiXCR on the multiplex PCR reads; one entry per CDR3 protein. The table includes approximately 510,000 distinct CDR3 sequences, 46% detected once. The sequencing sample was made of peripheral blood or thyroid tissue (not recorded which). The receptors originated from an adult woman with Graves' disease, either hyperthyroidism or ophthalmopathy (not recorded which).

The table lists this clonotype with a few counts. V gene TRBV14 combines with J gene TRBJ1-6; D is ambiguous. V was clipped by 4 bases and J by 7 bases, with 8 bases between them. The CDR3 spans 13 residues. Germline CDR1 and CDR2: SGHDN and FVKESK. The CDR3 nucleotides are TGTGCCAGCAGCCCCAACTGGAATTCACCCCTCCACTTT. It specifies CASSPNWNSPLHF.

The chain uses TRBV6-5 and TRBJ2-7, with 8 bases that match TRBD2. The germline gives CDR1 MNHEY, CDR2 SVGAGI. The V and J ends lost 2 bases and 0 bases, in that order; junction bases with no gene match: 3. The CDR3 totals 15 residues. The CDR3 loop is CASSYIAGSSYEQYF. For the CDR3, the DNA is TGTGCCAGCAGTTACATAGCGGGAAGCTCCTACGAGCAGTACTTC.

Ten or more counts support this clonotype. The V and J genes are TRBV12-3 or TRBV12-4 and TRBJ1-1; TRBD1 aligns across 7 bases. The CDR3 length is 17 residues. The V gene end was trimmed by 2 bases and the J gene end by 0 bases; junction bases not matched to a gene: 9. The CDR3 loop reads CASSLLGDSFMNTEAFF. The CDR3 bases are TGTGCCAGCAGTTTATTGGGGGACAGCTTCATGAACACTGAAGCTTTCTTT.

The table lists this clonotype with a count of one. A junction end diverges from the germline sequence, so it may reflect a read error. The CDR3 spells CASRPTGHTEAFF. The CDR3 DNA is TGTGCCAGCAGACCGACAGGGCACACTGAGGCTTTCTTT. This chain links TRBV6-6 with TRBJ1-1; 7 bases match TRBD1. The CDR3 is 13 amino acids. Germline lookup yields CDR1 MNHNY and CDR2 SVGAGI (reference sequence).

This clonotype was observed many times. This sequence joins TRBV6-1 and TRBJ1-2; 8 positions agree with TRBD1. Germline V gene sequence: CDR1 MNHNS, CDR2 SASEGT. The J segment lost 8 bases and the V segment lost 4 bases, leaving 12 bases of the junction unmatched. CDR3 length equals 15 residues. CDR3 amino acids: CASSASGTGISGYTF. The CDR3 region has the DNA TGTGCCAGCAGTGCTTCTGGGACAGGCATCTCAGGCTACACCTTC.

The chain is built from TRBV3-1 and TRBJ1-1; 8 bases match TRBD1. The J segment lost 6 bases and the V segment lost 2 bases, leaving 8 bases of the junction unmatched. The germline gives CDR1 LGHDT, CDR2 YNNKEL (reference sequence). This CDR3 comprises 15 residues. CDR3 nucleotides: TGTGCCAGCAGCCAATTAGCACAGGGGGGATCTGAAGCTTTCTTT. Translation gives CASSQLAQGGSEAFF.

For this clonotype: Given the absence of the conserved phenylalanine or tryptophan at the CDR3 end, a read error is likely. CDR3 bases: TGCGCCACCAGACAGGACCCTGGAAACACCATATATCTT. This encodes CATRQDPGNTIYL. The chain joins TRBV10-2 to TRBJ1-3, with TRBD1 as a possible D gene (6 bases). From germline, CDR1 is WSHSY and CDR2 SAAADI. The CDR3 has 13 residues. The ends were cut back, 10 bases at V and 2 bases at J, with 12 bases in the middle.

The chain couples TRBV6-1 to TRBJ1-2; 8 positions agree with TRBD1. The V gene's germline CDR1 is MNHNS and CDR2 SASEGT. CDR3 length equals 14 residues. V gave up 7 bases and J gave up 7 bases; unmatched junction bases: 11. Written as DNA, the CDR3 is TGTGCCAGCACCAAGGACAGGGATTTTGGTGGCTACACCTTC. It is translated as CASTKDRDFGGYTF.

The chain recombines TRBV19 with TRBJ1-1; D is possibly TRBD1 (5 bases). Deletions cut 9 bases from V and 4 bases from J, with 21 bases between. In germline, CDR1 is LNHDA, CDR2 SQIVND (reference sequence). The CDR3 runs to 15 residues. The CDR3, as DNA: TGTGCCAGCGGCGGGATCGGGGGGTGGGCCACTGAAGCTTTCTTT. This sequence encodes CASGGIGGWATEAFF. The whole variable domain, filled in from reference TRBV19 and TRBJ1-1, reads DGGITQSPKYLFRKEGQNVTLSCEQNLNHDAMYWYRQDPGQGLRLIYYSQIVNDFQKGDIAEGYSVSREKKESFPLTVTSAQKNPTAFYLCASGGIGGWATEAFFGQGTRLTVV.

There are many counts of this clonotype. The chain carries TRBV29-1 and TRBJ1-3, with a possible D match to TRBD1 (5 bases). The CDR3 has 13 amino acids. Trimming stripped 6 bases from V and 2 bases from J, with 11 bases between. CDR1 is SQVTM and CDR2 is ANQGSEA in the germline V gene. The CDR3 nucleotides are TGCAGCGTCCCAGGGAAGGCTGGAAACACCATATATTTT. Amino acids: CSVPGKAGNTIYF.

The sample holds many counts of this clonotype. The J gene is TRBJ1-4, the V gene TRBV20-1; no definite D call. CDR3 length: 14 amino acids. Germline V gene data show CDR1 as DFQATT and CDR2 as SNEGSKA (reference sequence). Trimming removed 3 bases at V and 4 bases at J, with 12 bases between. In nucleotides, the CDR3 is TGCAGTGCTAGTTGGTCGGCCGATAATGAAAAACTGTTTTTT. Its protein is CSASWSADNEKLFF.

This clonotype was counted many times. The chain employs TRBV7-2 and TRBJ1-4; D perhaps matches TRBD1 (6 bases). From germline, CDR1 is SGHTA and CDR2 FQGNSA. The V end lost 2 bases, the J end lost 8 bases, and 24 bases lay between the germline ends. CDR3 size: 18 residues. The CDR3 DNA follows: TGTGCCAGCAGCTTAAGGCAGCAGGGGCGCGGGGTTGAGGAAAAACTGTTTTTT. Its translation is CASSLRQQGRGVEEKLFF. The full variable domain, its missing parts supplied by reference TRBV7-2 and TRBJ1-4, is GAGVSQSPSNKVTEKGKDVELRCDPISGHTALYWYRQSLGQGLEFLIYFQGNSAPDKSGLPSDRFSAERTGGSVSTLTIQRTQQEDSAVYLCASSLRQQGRGVEEKLFFGSGTQLSVL.

The V gene is TRBV2, the J gene TRBJ2-6; D possibly corresponds to TRBD1 (5 bases). The CDR3 length is 17 residues. Germline CDR1 reads SNHLY; CDR2 reads FYNNEI. The V gene lost 7 bases and the J gene lost 0 bases, with 16 bases spanning the gap. CDR3 coding DNA: TGTGCCAGCACCTTAGACAGCCTTAGCTCTGGGGCCAACGTCCTGACTTTC. It encodes CASTLDSLSSGANVLTF.

The J gene is TRBJ1-1, the V gene TRBV11-1; D is perhaps TRBD1 (5 bases). V was trimmed by 0 bases and J by 2 bases, leaving 13 bases between them. The CDR3 contains 16 residues. Germline loops: CDR1 SGHAT, CDR2 FQDESV (reference sequence). The CDR3 here is CASSLAPGRSNTEAFF. The CDR3 coding sequence is TGTGCCAGCAGCTTAGCCCCGGGACGGTCAAACACTGAAGCTTTCTTT.

The chain is built from TRBV7-2 and TRBJ1-4, with 10 positions matching TRBD1. This CDR3 is 14 amino acids long. Germline V gives CDR1 SGHTA, CDR2 FQGNSA. The V and J ends lost 4 bases and 16 bases, in that order; junction bases with no gene match: 12. As DNA, the CDR3 is TGTGCCAGCAGCTCGGGACAGGGGAGGAATGAGCAGTTTTTT. This codes for CASSSGQGRNEQFF. The full variable domain, its missing parts supplied by reference TRBV7-2 and TRBJ1-4, is GAGVSQSPSNKVTEKGKDVELRCDPISGHTALYWYRQSLGQGLEFLIYFQGNSAPDKSGLPSDRFSAERTGGSVSTLTIQRTQQEDSAVYLCASSSGQGRNEQFFGSGTQLSVL.

A few counts support this clonotype. The chain combines TRBV2 with TRBJ1-5; perhaps TRBD1 as D (5 bases). This CDR3 comprises 12 residues. Germline CDR1 reads SNHLY; CDR2 reads FYNNEI. Trimming stripped 6 bases from V and 5 bases from J, with 8 bases between. In DNA form, the CDR3 reads TGTGCCAGCAGGGGGACGGATCAGCCCCAGCATTTT. It encodes CASRGTDQPQHF.